Below, 6 T cell receptor beta chains from the same sample are listed, as sequenced in a study of T cells after posttransplantation cyclophosphamide. Sequenced by immunoSEQ multiplex PCR; TCRdb stores in-frame clones only, minus some. The sample carries about 47,000 clones, around 91% recorded once. Sequencing input: PBMCs. These receptor sequences come from a woman aged 50 to 60 in good health and a related stem cell transplant donor.

The CDR3 loop reads CASSQDGTAGFQTQYF. The CDR3 nucleotides read TGCGCCAGCAGCCAGGATGGGACGGCGGGATTTCAGACCCAGTACTTC. V usage is TRBV4-1 and J usage is TRBJ2-5, with D possibly being TRBD2 (6 bases). The CDR3 contains 16 residues. Germline CDR1 reads MGHRA; CDR2 reads YSYEKL. V was clipped by 3 bases and J by 6 bases, with 20 bases between them.

This chain joins TRBV20-1 and TRBJ1-5; D perhaps matches TRBD1 (5 bases). CDR1 is DFQATT, CDR2 SNEGSKA, per germline (reference sequence). The CDR3 is made up of 10 amino acids. The V and J ends lost 5 bases and 10 bases respectively, with 9 bases between them. The CDR3 sequence is CSAAGGPQHF. The CDR3 DNA reads as TGCAGTGCTGCCGGGGGTCCCCAGCATTTT.

This chain joins TRBV5-1 and TRBJ1-4; the D gene is possibly TRBD1 (5 bases). The CDR3 contains 16 residues. Trimming took off 4 bases at V and 5 bases at J, with 18 bases between the two ends. Germline values: CDR1 SGHRS, CDR2 YFSETQ. CDR3 region: CASSDPDRWGNEKLFF. The CDR3 region has the DNA TGCGCCAGCAGCGACCCTGACAGATGGGGAAATGAAAAACTGTTTTTT.

This clone was counted once. V gene TRBV6-5 combines with J gene TRBJ1-5, with a tentative D call TRBD1 (5 bases). CDR1 and CDR2 from the germline V gene are MNHEY and SVGAGI. V was trimmed by 5 bases and J by 4 bases, leaving 12 bases between them. The CDR3 covers 14 residues. The CDR3 here is CASSPRGGNQPQHF. Here the CDR3 DNA reads TGTGCCAGCAGTCCCCGGGGGGGTAATCAGCCCCAGCATTTT.

V is TRBV6-6 and J is TRBJ1-2; maybe TRBD1 (5 bases). The germline V gene has CDR1 MNHNY and CDR2 SVGAGI (reference sequence). CDR3 length equals 13 residues. V was pared by 2 bases and J by 2 bases, with 6 bases between. The CDR3 coding sequence is TGTGCCAGCAGTTACGGGGGGAACTATGGCTACACCTTC. Its protein product is CASSYGGNYGYTF.

The chain combines TRBV11-3 with TRBJ2-3; D unresolved. The CDR3 totals 13 residues. Germline V CDR1 and CDR2: SGHNT, YENEEA. The germline V and J ends were trimmed by 2 bases and 3 bases, with 6 bases remaining between them. The CDR3 coding sequence is TGTGCCAGCAGCTTAACGCGTACAGATACGCAGTATTTT. Translating it yields CASSLTRTDTQYF.